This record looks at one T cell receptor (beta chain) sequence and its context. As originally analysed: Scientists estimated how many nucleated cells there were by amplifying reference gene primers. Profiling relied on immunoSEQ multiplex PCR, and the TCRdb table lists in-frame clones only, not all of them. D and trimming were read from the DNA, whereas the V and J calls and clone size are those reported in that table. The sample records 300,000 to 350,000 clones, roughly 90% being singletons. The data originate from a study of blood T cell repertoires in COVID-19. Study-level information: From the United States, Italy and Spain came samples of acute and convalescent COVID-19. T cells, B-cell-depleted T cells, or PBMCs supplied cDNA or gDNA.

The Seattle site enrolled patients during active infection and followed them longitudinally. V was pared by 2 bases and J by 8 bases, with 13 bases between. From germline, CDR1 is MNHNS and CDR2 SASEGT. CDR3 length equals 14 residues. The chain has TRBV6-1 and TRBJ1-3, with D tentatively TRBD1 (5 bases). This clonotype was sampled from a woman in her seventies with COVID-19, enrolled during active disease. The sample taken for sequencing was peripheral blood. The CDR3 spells CASSEQGITDTIYF. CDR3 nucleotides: TGTGCCAGCAGTGAACAGGGAATCACAGACACCATATATTTT.